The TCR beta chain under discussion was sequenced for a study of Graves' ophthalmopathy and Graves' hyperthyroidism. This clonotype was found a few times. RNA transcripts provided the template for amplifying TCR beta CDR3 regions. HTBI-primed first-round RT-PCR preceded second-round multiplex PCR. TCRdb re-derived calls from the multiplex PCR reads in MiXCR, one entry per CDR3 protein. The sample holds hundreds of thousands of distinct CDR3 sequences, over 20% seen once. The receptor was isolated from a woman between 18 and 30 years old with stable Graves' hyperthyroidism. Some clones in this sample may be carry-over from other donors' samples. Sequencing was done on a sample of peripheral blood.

The chain's CDR3 is CSARDLEGAGGRGTQYF. The CDR3 DNA follows: TGCAGTGCTAGAGATCTGGAGGGAGCGGGGGGGAGGGGGACCCAGTACTTC. The genes are TRBV20-1 and TRBJ2-5; 10 bases agree with TRBD2. With 0 bases clipped from V and 7 bases from J, the junction kept 14 bases outside the gene matches. There are 17 residues in the CDR3. Germline V gene sequence: CDR1 DFQATT, CDR2 SNEGSKA (reference sequence).